The entry below gives a single T cell receptor beta chain sequence along with its context. The antigen remains unidentified. This specimen belongs to a study of OX40 agonist ivuxolimab in advanced cancers. Looking at the study overall: Patients were dosed intravenously with ivuxolimab at 0.01 to 10 mg/kg every 2 weeks.

Findings and caveats of the study: Certain nonresponders likewise exhibited a low normalized T-cell clonal expansion. Clonal expansion among partial responders at 0.1-3.0 mg/kg ranked near the lowest.

Clones were read by immunoSEQ multiplex PCR, and TCRdb kept only the in-frame ones, dropping some. There are 55,000 to 60,000 clones in the sample; roughly 80% occur only once, and around 2.8% lies in the top ten. The source material was CD4+ or CD8+ T cells sorted from blood, sampled in a trial of the OX40 agonist ivuxolimab. This receptor was obtained from an adult with an advanced solid tumor such as melanoma, head and neck, liver or kidney cancer.

The CDR3: CASSYGRVETQYF. The CDR3, as DNA: TGTGCCAGCAGTTACGGCAGGGTAGAGACCCAGTACTTC. V is TRBV6-6 and J is TRBJ2-5; the D gene is possibly TRBD1 (5 bases). This CDR3 region has 13 residues. Per germline, CDR1 MNHNY and CDR2 SVGAGI (reference sequence). V lost 2 bases to trimming and J lost 4 bases, with 8 bases between them.